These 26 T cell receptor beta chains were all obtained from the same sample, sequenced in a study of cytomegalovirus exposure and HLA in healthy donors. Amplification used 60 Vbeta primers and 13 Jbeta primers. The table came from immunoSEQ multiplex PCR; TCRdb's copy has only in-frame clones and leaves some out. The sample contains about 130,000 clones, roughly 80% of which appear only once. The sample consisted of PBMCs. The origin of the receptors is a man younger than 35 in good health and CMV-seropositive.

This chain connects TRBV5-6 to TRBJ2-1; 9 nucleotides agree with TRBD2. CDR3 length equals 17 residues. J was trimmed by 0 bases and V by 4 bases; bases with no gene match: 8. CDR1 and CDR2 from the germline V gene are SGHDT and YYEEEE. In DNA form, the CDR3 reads TGTGCCAGCAGCGGAGATCTAGCGGGATCCTCCTACAATGAGCAGTTCTTC. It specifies CASSGDLAGSSYNEQFF.

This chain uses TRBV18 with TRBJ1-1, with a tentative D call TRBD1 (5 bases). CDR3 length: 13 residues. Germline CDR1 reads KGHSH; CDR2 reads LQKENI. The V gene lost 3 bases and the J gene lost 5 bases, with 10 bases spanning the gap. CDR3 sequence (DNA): TGTGCCAGCTCACCGTCAGGGAGGACTGAAGCTTTCTTT. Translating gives CASSPSGRTEAFF.

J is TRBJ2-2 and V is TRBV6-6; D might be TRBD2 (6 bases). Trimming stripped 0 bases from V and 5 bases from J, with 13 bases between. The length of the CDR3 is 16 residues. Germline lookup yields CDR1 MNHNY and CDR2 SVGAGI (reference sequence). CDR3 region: CASSYSAGGGTGELFF. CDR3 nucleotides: TGTGCCAGCAGTTACTCGGCGGGCGGAGGGACCGGGGAGCTGTTTTTT.

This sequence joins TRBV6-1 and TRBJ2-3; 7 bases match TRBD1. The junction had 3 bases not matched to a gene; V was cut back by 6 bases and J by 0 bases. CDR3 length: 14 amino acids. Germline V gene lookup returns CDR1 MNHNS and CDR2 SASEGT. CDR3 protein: CASSRQGSTDTQYF. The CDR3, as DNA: TGTGCCAGCAGCCGACAGGGAAGCACAGATACGCAGTATTTT.

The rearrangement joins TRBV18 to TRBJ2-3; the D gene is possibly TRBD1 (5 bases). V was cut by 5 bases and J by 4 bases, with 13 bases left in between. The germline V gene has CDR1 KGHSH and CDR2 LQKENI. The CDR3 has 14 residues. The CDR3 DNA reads TGTGCCAGCTCAAAAGGTCAGGGTGCAGATACGCAGTATTTT. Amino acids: CASSKGQGADTQYF.

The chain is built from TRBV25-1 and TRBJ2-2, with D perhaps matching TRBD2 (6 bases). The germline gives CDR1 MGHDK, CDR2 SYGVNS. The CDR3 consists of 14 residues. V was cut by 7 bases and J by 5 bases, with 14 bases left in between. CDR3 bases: TGTGCCAGCACCGGGACGGCGGGGACCGGGGAGCTGTTTTTT. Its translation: CASTGTAGTGELFF. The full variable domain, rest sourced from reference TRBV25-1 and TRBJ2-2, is EADIYQTPRYLVIGTGKKITLECSQTMGHDKMYWYQQDPGMELHLIHYSYGVNSTEKGDLSSESTVSRIRTEHFPLTLESARPSHTSQYLCASTGTAGTGELFFGEGSRLTVL.

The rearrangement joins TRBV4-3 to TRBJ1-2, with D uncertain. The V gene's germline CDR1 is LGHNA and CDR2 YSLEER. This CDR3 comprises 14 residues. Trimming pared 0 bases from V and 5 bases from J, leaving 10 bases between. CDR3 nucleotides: TGCGCCAGCAGCCAAGACAGGTGGAGGTATGGCTACACCTTC. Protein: CASSQDRWRYGYTF.

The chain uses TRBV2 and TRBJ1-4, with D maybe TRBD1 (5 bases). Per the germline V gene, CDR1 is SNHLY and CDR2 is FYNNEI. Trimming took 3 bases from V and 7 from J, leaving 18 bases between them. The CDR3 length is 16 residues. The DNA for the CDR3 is TGTGCCAGCAGTGATCGGTGGGGGGGGATTGGTGAAAAACTGTTTTTT. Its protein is CASSDRWGGIGEKLFF.

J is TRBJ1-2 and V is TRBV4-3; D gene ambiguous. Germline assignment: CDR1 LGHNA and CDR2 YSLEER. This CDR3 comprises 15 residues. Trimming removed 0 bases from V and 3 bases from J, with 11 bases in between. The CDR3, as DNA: TGCGCCAGCAGCCAAGAGAGGACGGGATACTATGGCTACACCTTC. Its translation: CASSQERTGYYGYTF.

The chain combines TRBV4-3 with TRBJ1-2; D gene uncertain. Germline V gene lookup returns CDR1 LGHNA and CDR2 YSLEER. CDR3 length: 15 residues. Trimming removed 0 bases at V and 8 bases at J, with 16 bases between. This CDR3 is CASSQDKDAVRGYTF. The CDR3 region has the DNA TGCGCCAGCAGCCAAGATAAAGATGCCGTGCGGGGCTACACCTTC.

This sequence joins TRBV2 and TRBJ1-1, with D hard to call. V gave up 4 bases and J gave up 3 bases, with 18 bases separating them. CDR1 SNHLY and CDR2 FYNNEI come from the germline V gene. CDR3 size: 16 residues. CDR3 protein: CASSGGSLRRDTEAFF. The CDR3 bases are TGTGCCAGCAGTGGCGGGTCACTAAGACGTGACACTGAAGCTTTCTTT.

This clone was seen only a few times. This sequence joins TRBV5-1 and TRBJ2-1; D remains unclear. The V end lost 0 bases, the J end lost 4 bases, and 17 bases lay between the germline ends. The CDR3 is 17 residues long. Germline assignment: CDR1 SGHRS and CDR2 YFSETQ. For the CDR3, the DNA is TGCGCCAGCAGCTTGGAAGTGTCGGATAGCTGGTACAATGAGCAGTTCTTC. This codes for CASSLEVSDSWYNEQFF.

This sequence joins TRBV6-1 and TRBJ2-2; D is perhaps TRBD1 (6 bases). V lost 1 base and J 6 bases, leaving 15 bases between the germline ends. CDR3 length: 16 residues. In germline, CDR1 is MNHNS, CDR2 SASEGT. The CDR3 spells CASSEVGRGAAGELFF. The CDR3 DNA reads TGTGCCAGCAGTGAAGTGGGCAGGGGAGCCGCCGGGGAGCTGTTTTTT.

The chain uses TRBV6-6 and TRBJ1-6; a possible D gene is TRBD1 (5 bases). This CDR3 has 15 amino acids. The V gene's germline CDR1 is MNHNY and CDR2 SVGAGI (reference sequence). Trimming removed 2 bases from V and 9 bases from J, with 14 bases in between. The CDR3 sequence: CASSYLGQGGSPLHF. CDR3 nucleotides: TGTGCCAGCAGTTACCTAGGCCAGGGCGGTTCACCCCTCCACTTT.

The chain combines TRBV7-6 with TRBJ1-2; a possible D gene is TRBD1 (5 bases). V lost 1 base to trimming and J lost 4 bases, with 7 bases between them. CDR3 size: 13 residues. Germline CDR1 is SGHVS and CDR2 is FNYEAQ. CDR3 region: CASSLGQGYGYTF. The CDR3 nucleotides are TGTGCCAGCAGCTTAGGCCAGGGCTATGGCTACACCTTC.

For the CDR3, the DNA is TGCGCCAGCAGCTTTCGTGGCCCCTCTGGAAACACCATATATTTT. It translates to CASSFRGPSGNTIYF. The gene calls are TRBV5-1 and TRBJ1-3; no firm D call. CDR1 and CDR2 from the germline V gene are SGHRS and YFSETQ. The length of the CDR3 is 15 residues. V was clipped by 2 bases and J by 0 bases, with 9 bases between them.

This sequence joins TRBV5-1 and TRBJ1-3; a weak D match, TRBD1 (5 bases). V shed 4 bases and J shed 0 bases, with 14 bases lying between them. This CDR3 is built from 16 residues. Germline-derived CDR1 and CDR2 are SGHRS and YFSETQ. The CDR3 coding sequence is TGCGCCAGCAGCAGGACCGACAGCTCCTCTGGAAACACCATATATTTT. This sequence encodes CASSRTDSSSGNTIYF.

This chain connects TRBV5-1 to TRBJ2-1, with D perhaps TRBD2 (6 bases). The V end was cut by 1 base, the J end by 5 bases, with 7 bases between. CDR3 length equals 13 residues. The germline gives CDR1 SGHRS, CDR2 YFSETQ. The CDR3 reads CASSLPGDNEQFF. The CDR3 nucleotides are TGCGCCAGCAGCTTGCCGGGGGACAATGAGCAGTTCTTC.

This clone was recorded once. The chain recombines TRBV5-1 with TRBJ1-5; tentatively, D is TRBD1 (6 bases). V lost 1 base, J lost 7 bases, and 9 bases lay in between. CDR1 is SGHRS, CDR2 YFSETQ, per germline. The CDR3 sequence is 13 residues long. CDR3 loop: CASSLTGQQPQHF. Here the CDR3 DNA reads TGCGCCAGCAGCTTGACAGGGCAGCAGCCCCAGCATTTT.

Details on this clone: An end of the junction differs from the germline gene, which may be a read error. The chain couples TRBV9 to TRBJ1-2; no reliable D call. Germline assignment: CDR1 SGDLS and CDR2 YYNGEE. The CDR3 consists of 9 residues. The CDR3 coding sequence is TGTGCCAGCAGCGTAGACTCCAACTTC. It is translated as CASSVDSNF.

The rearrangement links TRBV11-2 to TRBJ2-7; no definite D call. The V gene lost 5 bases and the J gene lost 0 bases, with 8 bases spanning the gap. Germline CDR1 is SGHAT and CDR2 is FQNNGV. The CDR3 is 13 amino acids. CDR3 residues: CASSPPSSYEQYF. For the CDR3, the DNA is TGTGCCAGCAGCCCTCCTAGCTCCTACGAGCAGTACTTC.

The CDR3 region has the DNA TGTGCCAGTGATAGCGGCGGGGCAGGTCAGCCCCAGCATTTT. It yields the protein CASDSGGAGQPQHF. V usage is TRBV19 and J usage is TRBJ1-5; a weak D match, TRBD1 (5 bases). The CDR3 loop spans 14 amino acids. Germline V gene data show CDR1 as LNHDA and CDR2 as SQIVND (reference sequence). Trimming stripped 8 bases from V and 6 bases from J, with 17 bases between.

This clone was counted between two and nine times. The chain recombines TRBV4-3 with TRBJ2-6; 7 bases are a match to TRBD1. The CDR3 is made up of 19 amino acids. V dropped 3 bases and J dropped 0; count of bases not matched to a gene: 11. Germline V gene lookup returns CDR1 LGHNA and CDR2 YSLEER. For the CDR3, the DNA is TGCGCCAGCAGCCAGGCAACGGGACAGTCTAGCTCTGGGGCCAACGTCCTGACTTTC. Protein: CASSQATGQSSSGANVLTF.

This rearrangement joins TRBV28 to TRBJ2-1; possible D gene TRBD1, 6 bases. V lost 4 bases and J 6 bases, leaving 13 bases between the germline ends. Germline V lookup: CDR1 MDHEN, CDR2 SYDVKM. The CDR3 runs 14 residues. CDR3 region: CASSSLTGINEQFF. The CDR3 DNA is TGTGCCAGCAGTTCGCTTACAGGGATCAATGAGCAGTTCTTC.

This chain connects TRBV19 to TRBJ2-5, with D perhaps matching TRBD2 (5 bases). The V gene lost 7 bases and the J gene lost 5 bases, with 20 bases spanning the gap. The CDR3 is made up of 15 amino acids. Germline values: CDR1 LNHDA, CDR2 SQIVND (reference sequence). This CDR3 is CASTQHPGVPETQYF. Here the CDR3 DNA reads TGTGCCAGTACCCAACACCCCGGGGTGCCGGAGACCCAGTACTTC.

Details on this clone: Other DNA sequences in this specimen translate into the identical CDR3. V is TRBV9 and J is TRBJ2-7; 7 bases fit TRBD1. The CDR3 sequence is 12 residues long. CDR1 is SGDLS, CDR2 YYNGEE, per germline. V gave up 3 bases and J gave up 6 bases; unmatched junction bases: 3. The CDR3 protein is CASSGTGVEQYF. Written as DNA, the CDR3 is TGTGCCAGCAGCGGTACAGGGGTCGAGCAGTACTTC.